This TCR beta chain was sequenced during a study of T cell changes during pregnancy in multiple sclerosis. This clone was seen a handful of times. The data were produced by immunoSEQ multiplex PCR, yet TCRdb's version contains in-frame clones alone and is incomplete. The repertoire holds approximately 40,000 clones, 88% seen once, with less than 1.5% in the top ten. The V and J ends lost 5 bases and 4 bases respectively, with 18 bases between them. CDR1 and CDR2 from the germline V gene are LGHNA and YNFKEQ. CDR3 length: 17 residues. Sequenced here: CD4+ T cells from peripheral blood mononuclear cells, sampled in the second trimester of pregnancy. The receptor was isolated from a female donor with multiple sclerosis, enrolled in a pregnancy study. This chain connects TRBV4-2 to TRBJ1-6, with D possibly being TRBD1 (5 bases). The CDR3 is CASSENTGTAYNSPLHF. CDR3 nucleotide sequence: TGTGCCAGCAGCGAGAACACCGGGACTGCATATAATTCACCCCTCCACTTT.